One sample yielded the 16 T cell receptor beta chains listed below, sequenced in a study of beta chain features in type 1 diabetes. Sequenced material consisted of expressed TCRB transcripts (all of the isolated RNA was reverse transcribed). Using immunoSEQ multiplex PCR, the repertoire was profiled, and TCRdb retains in-frame clones only, with some absent. Of around 330,000 clones listed, approximately 11% are singletons. The sample was naive CD4+ T cells from blood. Receptors originate from a woman aged 30 to 39 in good health.

This clone has more than one count but fewer than ten. Within the sample, other DNA sequences also encode this same CDR3. J is TRBJ2-3 and V is TRBV7-9, with 10 bases matching TRBD2. The germline V gene has CDR1 SEHNR and CDR2 FQNEAQ (reference sequence). The CDR3 is made up of 14 amino acids. With V trimmed by 5 bases and J by 4 bases, 3 bases remained unmatched. CDR3 coding DNA: TGTGCCAGCAGCCTACTAGCGGGGCCAGATACGCAGTATTTT. Translating gives CASSLLAGPDTQYF.

This clone has a handful of counts. V and J are TRBV5-4 and TRBJ2-2; TRBD2 matches at 12 bases. With V trimmed by 3 bases and J by 6 bases, 9 bases remained unmatched. Germline assignment: CDR1 SGHNT and CDR2 YYREEE (reference sequence). This CDR3 has 17 residues. CDR3 DNA: TGTGCCAGCAGCTCCAGACTAGCGGGAGATTTGGCCGGGGAGCTGTTTTTT. Amino acid sequence: CASSSRLAGDLAGELFF.

The V call is TRBV18, the J call TRBJ1-2; a possible D gene is TRBD1 (6 bases). CDR3 length: 15 residues. Germline V gene lookup returns CDR1 KGHSH and CDR2 LQKENI. V was trimmed by 1 base and J by 3 bases, leaving 12 bases between them. The CDR3 DNA follows: TGTGCCAGCTCACCACTACCGGGACAAGACTATGGCTACACCTTC. Amino acid sequence: CASSPLPGQDYGYTF.

This chain links TRBV7-8 with TRBJ2-6, with 8 bases matching TRBD1. The CDR3 sequence is 19 residues long. Per germline, CDR1 SGHVS and CDR2 FQNEAQ. V shed 4 bases and J 0 bases; nucleotides not matched to a gene: 11. The CDR3 reads CASSYNSRDRISGANVLTF. In DNA, the CDR3 is TGTGCCAGCAGCTACAATTCCCGGGACAGGATCTCTGGGGCCAACGTCCTGACTTTC. Drawing the rest from reference TRBV7-8 and TRBJ2-6, the complete variable domain is GAGVSQSPRYKVAKRGQDVALRCDPISGHVSLFWYQQALGQGPEFLTYFQNEAQLDKSGLPSDRFFAERPEGSVSTLKIQRTQQEDSAVYLCASSYNSRDRISGANVLTFGAGSRLTVL.

A word on this clone: In the same sample, other DNA sequences code for this CDR3. The chain uses TRBV29-1 and TRBJ1-5, with 8 bases lining up with TRBD1. Germline lookup yields CDR1 SQVTM and CDR2 ANQGSEA. The CDR3 is 12 amino acids. The J segment lost 4 bases and the V segment lost 6 bases, leaving 2 bases of the junction unmatched. The CDR3 bases are TGCAGCGTAAGGGACAGGAATCAGCCCCAGCATTTT. It yields the protein CSVRDRNQPQHF.

A few counts support this clone. The chain joins TRBV5-4 to TRBJ1-2; no reliable D call. Trimming pared 4 bases from V and 7 bases from J, leaving 11 bases between. CDR1 is SGHNT, CDR2 YYREEE, per germline (reference sequence). The CDR3 covers 12 residues. CDR3 region: CASSLSTGGYTF. In DNA, the CDR3 is TGTGCCAGCAGCCTCTCGACTGGTGGCTACACCTTC.

This clone was seen a few times. The chain links TRBV9 to TRBJ2-1, with 10 bases identical to TRBD2. Germline V gives CDR1 SGDLS, CDR2 YYNGEE. J lost 9 bases, V lost 0 bases, and 9 bases had no gene match. The CDR3 is made up of 16 amino acids. The CDR3 loop is CASSVALSGRASEQFF. The CDR3 DNA reads as TGTGCCAGCAGCGTAGCTCTCAGCGGGAGGGCGAGTGAGCAGTTCTTC.

The V gene is TRBV19, the J gene TRBJ2-7, with TRBD2 as a possible D gene (5 bases). Trimming removed 6 bases from V and 3 bases from J, with 15 bases in between. The germline V gene encodes CDR1 LNHDA and CDR2 SQIVND (reference sequence). There are 14 residues in the CDR3. DNA for the CDR3: TGTGCCAGTAGCCCCGGACTCGGAGACTACGAGCAGTACTTC. It is translated as CASSPGLGDYEQYF.

This clone was counted a few times. The V call is TRBV5-6, the J call TRBJ2-7; 9 bases map to TRBD1. Per the germline V gene, CDR1 is SGHDT and CDR2 is YYEEEE. Losses at the gene ends were 7 bases for V and 1 base for J; bases not matched to a gene: 6. The CDR3 length is 14 residues. In nucleotides, the CDR3 is TGTGCCAGCGGCCCAGGGACAGGGTCCTACGAGCAGTACTTC. This codes for CASGPGTGSYEQYF.

The J gene is TRBJ2-7, the V gene TRBV28; tentatively, D is TRBD2 (5 bases). Trimming took off 4 bases at V and 4 bases at J, with 17 bases between the two ends. Germline V gene data show CDR1 as MDHEN and CDR2 as SYDVKM. There are 15 residues in the CDR3. CDR3 residues: CASSSASPRLYEQYF. As DNA, the CDR3 is TGTGCCAGCAGTTCCGCTAGCCCCAGGCTATACGAGCAGTACTTC.

V is TRBV2 and J is TRBJ2-5; TRBD2 matches at 7 bases. CDR1 is SNHLY and CDR2 is FYNNEI in the germline V gene. V lost 7 bases and J lost 2; bases outside the gene matches: 7. There are 14 residues in the CDR3. The CDR3 here is CASTPLAFQETQYF. CDR3 coding DNA: TGTGCCAGCACTCCACTAGCGTTTCAAGAGACCCAGTACTTC.

This clone was seen a handful of times. The CDR3 bases are TGCGCCAGCAGTCAATTCTTAGCGGGAGATGAGACCCAGTACTTC. Protein sequence: CASSQFLAGDETQYF. V is TRBV23-1 and J is TRBJ2-5; 9 nucleotides line up with TRBD2. TRBV23-1 is flagged as an ORF with uncertain function. J gave up 5 bases and V 1 base, and 5 bases lay outside the gene matches. The CDR3 extends over 15 amino acids.

V is TRBV13 and J is TRBJ2-5; D is uncertain. CDR1 and CDR2 from the germline V gene are PRHDT and FYEKMQ (reference sequence). Deletions cut 1 base from V and 4 bases from J, with 19 bases between. The CDR3 has 17 residues. The CDR3: CASSLVVRLEAPETQYF. As DNA, the CDR3 is TGTGCCAGCAGCTTAGTAGTTAGGCTAGAGGCCCCAGAGACCCAGTACTTC.

The chain is built from TRBV28 and TRBJ2-1, with 7 bases identical to TRBD2. The CDR3 runs 18 residues. The V segment lost 3 bases and the J segment 0 bases; nucleotides outside the gene matches: 11. Germline-derived CDR1 and CDR2 are MDHEN and SYDVKM. The CDR3 loop reads CASSFVWSGGRSYNEQFF. In DNA form, the CDR3 reads TGTGCCAGCAGTTTCGTCTGGTCGGGAGGACGCTCCTACAATGAGCAGTTCTTC.

This clone was seen only a few times. The chain couples TRBV28 to TRBJ1-2; D is unresolved. The CDR3 contains 12 residues. V lost 2 bases, J lost 4 bases, and 5 bases lay in between. CDR1 is MDHEN, CDR2 SYDVKM, per germline. CDR3 bases: TGTGCCAGCAGTTTAGGCAGCTATGGCTACACCTTC. Its translation: CASSLGSYGYTF.

The chain couples TRBV28 to TRBJ1-2, with TRBD1 matching 8 bases. Germline values: CDR1 MDHEN, CDR2 SYDVKM. This CDR3 is built from 15 residues. V dropped 4 bases and J dropped 4; count of bases not matched to a gene: 8. The CDR3 DNA is TGTGCCAGCAGTTCCGGGACAGGTTTGGGCTATGGCTACACCTTC. This gives the protein CASSSGTGLGYGYTF.